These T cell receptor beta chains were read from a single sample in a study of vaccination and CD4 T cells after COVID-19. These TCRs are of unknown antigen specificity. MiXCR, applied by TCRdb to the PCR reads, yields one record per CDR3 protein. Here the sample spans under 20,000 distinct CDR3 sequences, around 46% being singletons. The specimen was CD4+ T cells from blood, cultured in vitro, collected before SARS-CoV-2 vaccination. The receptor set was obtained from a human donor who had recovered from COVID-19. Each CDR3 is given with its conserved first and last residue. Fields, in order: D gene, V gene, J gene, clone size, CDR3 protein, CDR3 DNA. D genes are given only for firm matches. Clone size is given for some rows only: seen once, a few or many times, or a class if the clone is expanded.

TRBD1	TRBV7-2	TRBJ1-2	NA	CASSQDLTQGVNGYTF	TGCGCCAGCAGCCAAGATCTGACGCAGGGGGTTAATGGCTACACCTTC
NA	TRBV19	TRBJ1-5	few	CASSIARTTNNQPQHF	TGTGCCAGTAGTATAGCGAGGACAACGAATAATCAGCCCCAGCATTTT
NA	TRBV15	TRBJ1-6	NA	CATSSEGRGSPLHF	TGTGCCACCAGCAGTGAGGGACGAGGATCACCCCTCCACTTT
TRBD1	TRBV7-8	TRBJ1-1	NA	CASSLDGTGDTEAFF	TGTGCCAGCAGCTTAGATGGGACAGGAGACACTGAAGCTTTCTTT
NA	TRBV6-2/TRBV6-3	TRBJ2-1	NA	CASSYPHSRQTHYNEQFF	TGTGCCAGCAGTTACCCCCACTCGAGACAGACCCACTACAATGAGCAGTTCTTC
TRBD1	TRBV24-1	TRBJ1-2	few	CANTGQGAARAGYTF	TGTGCCAACACAGGACAGGGGGCGGCCCGGGCTGGCTACACCTTC
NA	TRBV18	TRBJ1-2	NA	CASSHPGYGYTF	TGTGCCAGCTCGCATCCAGGGTATGGCTACACCTTC
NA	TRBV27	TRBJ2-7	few	CASSSSSYEQYF	TGTGCCAGCAGCTCGAGCTCCTACGAGCAGTACTTC
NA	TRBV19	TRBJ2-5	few	CASSYPPLQETQYF	TGTGCCAGTAGCTATCCCCCACTTCAAGAGACCCAGTACTTC
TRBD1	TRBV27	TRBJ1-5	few	CASSQDRGGQPQHF	TGTGCCAGCAGCCAAGACAGGGGTGGCCAGCCCCAGCATTTT
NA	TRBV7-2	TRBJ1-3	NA	CASSPSNSGNTIYF	TGTGCCAGCAGCCCTTCTAATTCGGGAAACACCATATATTTT
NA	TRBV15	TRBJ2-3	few	CATSGGRGSTDTQYF	TGTGCCACCAGCGGGGGAAGGGGTAGCACAGATACGCAGTATTTT
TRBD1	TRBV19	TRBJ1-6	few	CASNQGQGYSPLHF	TGTGCCAGTAATCAGGGACAGGGATATTCACCCCTCCACTTT
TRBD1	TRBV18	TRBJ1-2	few	CASSFSAVGQGDYGYTF	TGTGCCAGCTCATTTTCCGCGGTGGGCCAGGGGGACTATGGCTACACCTTC
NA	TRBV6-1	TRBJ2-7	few	CASRPGGRGEQYF	TGTGCCAGCAGGCCGGGTGGGCGAGGGGAGCAGTACTTC
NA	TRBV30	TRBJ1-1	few	CAWWMGGTEAFF	TGTGCCTGGTGGATGGGGGGCACTGAAGCTTTCTTT
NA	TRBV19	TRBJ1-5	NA	CASAGTLLSNQPQHF	TGTGCCAGTGCTGGGACACTATTAAGCAATCAGCCCCAGCATTTT
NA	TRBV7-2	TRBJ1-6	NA	CASSRDLPGNSPLHF	TGTGCCAGCAGCAGGGACCTCCCGGGGAATTCACCCCTCCACTTT
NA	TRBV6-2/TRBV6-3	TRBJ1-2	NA	CASRRGDNYGYTF	TGTGCCAGCAGGAGAGGGGATAACTATGGCTACACCTTC
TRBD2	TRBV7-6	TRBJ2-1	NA	CASSLARLAGGPPLFF	TGTGCCAGCAGCTTAGCGCGACTAGCGGGAGGGCCGCCGCTGTTCTTC
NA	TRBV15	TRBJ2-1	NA	CATSRDRGSNEQFF	TGTGCCACCAGCAGAGATCGGGGTTCAAATGAGCAGTTCTTC
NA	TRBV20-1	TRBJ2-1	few	CSARVFGREQFF	TGCAGTGCTAGAGTTTTTGGCAGGGAGCAGTTCTTC
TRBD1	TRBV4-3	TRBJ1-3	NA	CASSPGQGIRNTIYF	TGCGCCAGCAGCCCGGGACAGGGGATACGAAACACCATATATTTT
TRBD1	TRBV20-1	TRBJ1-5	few	CSATTGGGGGNQPQHF	TGCAGTGCTACCACAGGGGGCGGTGGGGGCAATCAGCCCCAGCATTTT
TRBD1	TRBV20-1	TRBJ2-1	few	CSARKPGQGSYNEQFF	TGCAGTGCTAGAAAGCCGGGACAGGGGTCCTACAATGAGCAGTTCTTC
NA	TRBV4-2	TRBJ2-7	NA	CASSNPDTSTEQYF	TGTGCCAGCAGCAATCCGGACACTTCTACCGAGCAGTACTTC
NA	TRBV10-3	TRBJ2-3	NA	CAISYGPQADTQYF	TGTGCCATCAGCTACGGGCCGCAGGCAGATACGCAGTATTTT
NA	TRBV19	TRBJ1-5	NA	CASSNQDSNQPQHF	TGTGCCAGTAGCAACCAAGATAGCAATCAGCCCCAGCATTTT
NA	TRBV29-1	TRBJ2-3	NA	CSVEAQEVGDTQYF	TGCAGCGTTGAAGCACAGGAAGTTGGAGATACGCAGTATTTT
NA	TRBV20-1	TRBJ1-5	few	CSARGVVSNQPQHF	TGCAGTGCTAGAGGGGTAGTTAGCAATCAGCCCCAGCATTTT
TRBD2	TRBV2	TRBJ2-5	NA	CASSGVGGMETQYF	TGTGCCAGCAGTGGTGTCGGGGGGATGGAGACCCAGTACTTC
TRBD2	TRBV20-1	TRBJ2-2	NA	CSAPIAGTNTGELFF	TGCAGTGCTCCAATAGCGGGGACGAACACCGGGGAGCTGTTTTTT
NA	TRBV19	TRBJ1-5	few	CASSQNSGSNQPQHF	TGTGCCAGTAGTCAGAACAGCGGTAGCAATCAGCCCCAGCATTTT
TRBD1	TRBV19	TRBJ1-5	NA	CASSLGGGQPQHF	TGTGCCAGTAGTTTAGGGGGCGGACAGCCCCAGCATTTT
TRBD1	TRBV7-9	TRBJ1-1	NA	CASSLVQGKDEAFF	TGTGCCAGCAGCTTAGTACAGGGGAAGGATGAAGCTTTCTTT
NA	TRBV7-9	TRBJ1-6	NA	CASSRQQGGGSPLHF	TGTGCCAGCAGCCGACAACAGGGCGGGGGTTCACCCCTCCACTTT
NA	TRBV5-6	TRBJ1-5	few	CASSMGGWGSNQPQHF	TGTGCCAGCAGCATGGGAGGGTGGGGTAGCAATCAGCCCCAGCATTTT
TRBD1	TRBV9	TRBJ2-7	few	CASSRDRGYEQYF	TGTGCCAGCAGCCGGGACAGGGGCTACGAGCAGTACTTC
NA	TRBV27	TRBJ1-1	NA	CGGWMQTNTEAFF	TGTGGGGGTTGGATGCAGACGAACACTGAAGCTTTCTTT
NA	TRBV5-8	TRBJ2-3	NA	CASSDTVPSTDTQYF	TGTGCCAGCAGCGACACGGTCCCTAGCACAGATACGCAGTATTTT
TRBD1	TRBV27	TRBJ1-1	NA	CASSLSGGLNTEAFF	TGTGCCAGCAGTTTATCAGGGGGCTTGAACACTGAAGCTTTCTTT
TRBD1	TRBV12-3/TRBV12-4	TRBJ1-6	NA	CASSPPGQAYNSPLHF	TGTGCCAGCAGTCCTCCCGGACAGGCTTATAATTCACCCCTCCACTTT